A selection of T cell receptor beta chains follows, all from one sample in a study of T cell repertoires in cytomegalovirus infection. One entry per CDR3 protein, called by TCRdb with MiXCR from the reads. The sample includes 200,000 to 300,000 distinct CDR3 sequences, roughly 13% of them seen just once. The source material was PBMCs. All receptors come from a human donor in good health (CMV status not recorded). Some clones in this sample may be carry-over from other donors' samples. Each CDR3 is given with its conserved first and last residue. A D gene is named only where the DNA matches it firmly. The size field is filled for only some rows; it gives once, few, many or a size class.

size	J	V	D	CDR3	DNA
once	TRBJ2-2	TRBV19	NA	CASSIVLTTGELFF	TGTGCCAGTAGTATTGTACTGACCACCGGGGAGCTGTTTTTT
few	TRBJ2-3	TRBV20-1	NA	CSPLMVKGADTQYF	TGCAGTCCCCTAATGGTTAAGGGGGCAGATACGCAGTATTTT
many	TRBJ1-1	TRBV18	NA	CASSPGQNTEAFF	TGTGCCAGCTCACCAGGGCAGAACACTGAAGCTTTCTTT
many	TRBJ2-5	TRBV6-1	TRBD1	CASIRDSQGEETQYF	TGTGCCAGCATCCGGGACAGTCAAGGGGAAGAGACCCAGTACTTC
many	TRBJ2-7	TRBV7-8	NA	CASSLVSPPEQYF	TGTGCCAGCAGCTTAGTCAGCCCCCCGGAGCAGTACTTC
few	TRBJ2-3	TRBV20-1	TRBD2	CSAGTSGGTDTQYF	TGCAGTGCGGGGACTAGCGGGGGCACAGATACGCAGTATTTT
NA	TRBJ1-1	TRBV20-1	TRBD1	CSAGTGGNTEAFF	TGCAGTGCCGGGACAGGGGGGAACACTGAAGCTTTCTTT
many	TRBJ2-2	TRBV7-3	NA	CASRPGTNTGELFF	TGTGCCAGCAGACCCGGGACAAACACCGGGGAGCTGTTTTTT
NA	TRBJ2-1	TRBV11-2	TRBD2	CASTPGRALYNEQFF	TGTGCCAGCACCCCCGGGAGGGCCCTCTACAATGAGCAGTTCTTC
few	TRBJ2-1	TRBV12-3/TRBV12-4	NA	CASSYGGGPYNEQFF	TGTGCCAGCAGTTATGGAGGGGGGCCCTACAATGAGCAGTTCTTC
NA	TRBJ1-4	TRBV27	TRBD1	CASSSWDRGNEKLFF	TGTGCCAGCAGTTCATGGGACAGGGGGAATGAAAAACTGTTTTTT
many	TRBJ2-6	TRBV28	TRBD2	CASSRQTGRSGANVLTF	TGTGCCAGCAGTCGACAAACCGGGAGGTCTGGGGCCAACGTCCTGACTTTC
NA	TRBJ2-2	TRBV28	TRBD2	CASGTSNTGELFF	TGTGCCAGCGGGACTAGCAACACCGGGGAGCTGTTTTTT
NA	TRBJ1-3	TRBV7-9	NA	CASSPRSRDRTSSGNTIYF	TGTGCCAGCAGCCCCAGATCTCGGGACCGCACGAGCTCTGGAAACACCATATATTTT
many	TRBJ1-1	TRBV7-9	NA	CASSLSTSNTEAFF	TGTGCCAGCAGCTTAAGTACATCTAACACTGAAGCTTTCTTT
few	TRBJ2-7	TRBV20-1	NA	CSASRGPPRSQYEQYF	TGCAGTGCTAGTAGAGGTCCCCCCAGGTCGCAGTACGAGCAGTACTTC
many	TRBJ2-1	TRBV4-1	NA	CASSHVDHRTINEQFF	TGCGCCAGCAGCCACGTCGACCACAGGACAATCAATGAGCAGTTCTTC
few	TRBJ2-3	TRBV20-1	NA	CSAYLYTDTQYF	TGCAGTGCTTACCTATACACAGATACGCAGTATTTT
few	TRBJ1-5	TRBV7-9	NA	CASSADSPSNQPQHF	TGTGCCAGCAGCGCTGACTCTCCGAGCAATCAGCCCCAGCATTTT
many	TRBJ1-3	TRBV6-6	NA	CASPTEGGNTIYF	TGTGCCAGCCCTACGGAGGGAGGGAACACCATATATTTT
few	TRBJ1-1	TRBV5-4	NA	CASSLAFRRGAEAFF	TGTGCCAGCAGCTTGGCGTTTCGAAGAGGGGCTGAAGCTTTCTTT
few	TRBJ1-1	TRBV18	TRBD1	CASSYGTGIMNTEAFF	TGTGCCAGCTCTTACGGGACAGGGATAATGAACACTGAAGCTTTCTTT
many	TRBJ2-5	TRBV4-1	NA	CASSWGPQETQYF	TGCGCCAGCAGCTGGGGACCCCAAGAGACCCAGTACTTC
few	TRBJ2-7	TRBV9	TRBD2	CASSPRVAGAEQYF	TGTGCCAGCAGCCCCCGGGTAGCGGGAGCCGAGCAGTACTTC
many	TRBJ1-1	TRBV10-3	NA	CATRRQLNTEAFF	TGTGCCACTCGGAGACAGCTGAACACTGAAGCTTTCTTT
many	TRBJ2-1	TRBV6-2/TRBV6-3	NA	CASRGRQSSYNEQFF	TGTGCCAGCAGAGGACGGCAGAGCTCCTACAATGAGCAGTTCTTC
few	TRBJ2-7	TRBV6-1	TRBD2	CASSDTSGPYYEQYF	TGTGCCAGCAGTGACACTAGCGGACCTTACTACGAGCAGTACTTC
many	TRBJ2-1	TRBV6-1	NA	CASSLRAGEQFF	TGTGCCAGCAGTCTCAGGGCTGGTGAGCAGTTCTTC
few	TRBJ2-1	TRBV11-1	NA	CASRSGTGVYNEQFF	TGTGCCAGCAGATCCGGGACTGGCGTCTACAATGAGCAGTTCTTC
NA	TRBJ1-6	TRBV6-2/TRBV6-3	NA	CASSYAGFNSPLHF	TGTGCCAGCAGTTACGCGGGTTTTAATTCACCCCTCCACTTT
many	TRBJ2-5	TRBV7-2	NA	CASSLDGLQETQYF	TGTGCCAGCAGCTTAGACGGTCTCCAAGAGACCCAGTACTTC
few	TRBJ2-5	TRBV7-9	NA	CASSLVGTRVAGETQYF	TGTGCCAGCAGCTTAGTCGGGACACGCGTGGCGGGAGAGACCCAGTACTTC
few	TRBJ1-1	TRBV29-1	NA	CSVVWRGTEAFF	TGCAGCGTTGTATGGCGGGGCACTGAAGCTTTCTTT
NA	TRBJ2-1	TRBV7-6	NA	CANSLGWGYVQFF	TGTGCCAACAGCTTAGGGTGGGGATACGTGCAGTTCTTC
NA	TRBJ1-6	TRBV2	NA	CASSRTPAIMGSPLHF	TGTGCCAGCAGTCGGACACCGGCGATTATGGGGTCACCCCTCCACTTT
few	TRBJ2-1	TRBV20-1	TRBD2	CSAITSGSYYNEQFF	TGCAGTGCGATTACTAGCGGGAGTTACTACAATGAGCAGTTCTTC
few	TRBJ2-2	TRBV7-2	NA	CASSLEAPGNAGELFF	TGTGCCAGCAGCTTAGAGGCACCGGGGAACGCCGGGGAGCTGTTTTTT
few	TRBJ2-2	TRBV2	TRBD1	CASRWDSPTGELFF	TGTGCCAGCAGGTGGGACAGCCCCACCGGGGAGCTGTTTTTT
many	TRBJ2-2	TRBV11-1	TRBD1	CASSSSTGYTGTGELFF	TGTGCCAGCAGCTCGTCGACAGGGTATACGGGAACCGGGGAGCTGTTTTTT
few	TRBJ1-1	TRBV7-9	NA	CASSHDSPGDTEAFF	TGTGCCAGCAGTCATGACAGCCCCGGGGACACTGAAGCTTTCTTT
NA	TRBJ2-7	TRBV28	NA	CASSSSTTYYEQYF	TGTGCCAGCAGTTCCTCGACTACCTACTACGAGCAGTACTTC
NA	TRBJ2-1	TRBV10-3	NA	CATNEDMLNEQFF	TGTGCCACCAATGAGGACATGCTAAATGAGCAGTTCTTC
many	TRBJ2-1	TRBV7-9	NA	CASSYDSLEQFF	TGTGCCAGCAGTTACGACAGCCTTGAGCAGTTCTTC
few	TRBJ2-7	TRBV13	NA	CASSLGTLLSYEQYF	TGTGCCAGCAGCCTCGGGACCCTCCTTAGCTACGAGCAGTACTTC
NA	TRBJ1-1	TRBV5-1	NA	CASSLALAGDTEAFF	TGCGCCAGCAGCTTGGCCTTGGCGGGGGACACTGAAGCTTTCTTT
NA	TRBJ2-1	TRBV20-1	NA	CSAAGQSEQFF	TGCAGTGCCGCGGGACAGAGTGAGCAGTTCTTC
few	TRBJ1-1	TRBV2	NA	CASPPTKNTEAFF	TGTGCCAGTCCCCCGACAAAGAACACTGAAGCTTTCTTT
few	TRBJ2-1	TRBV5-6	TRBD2	CASSGPSGRGDEQFF	TGTGCCAGCAGCGGTCCTAGCGGGAGGGGAGATGAGCAGTTCTTC
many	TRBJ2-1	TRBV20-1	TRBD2	CSATPGLVSSYNEQFF	TGCAGTGCTACACCAGGACTAGTTAGCTCCTACAATGAGCAGTTCTTC
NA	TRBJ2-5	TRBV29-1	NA	CSHSWTTRETQYF	TGCAGCCACTCTTGGACGACGCGAGAGACCCAGTACTTC
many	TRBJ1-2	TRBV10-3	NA	CAISEAGRDYGYTF	TGTGCCATCAGTGAGGCGGGCAGGGACTATGGCTACACCTTC
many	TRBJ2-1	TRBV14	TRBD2	CASSPGLAGLGEQFF	TGTGCCAGCAGCCCGGGACTAGCGGGACTCGGTGAGCAGTTCTTC